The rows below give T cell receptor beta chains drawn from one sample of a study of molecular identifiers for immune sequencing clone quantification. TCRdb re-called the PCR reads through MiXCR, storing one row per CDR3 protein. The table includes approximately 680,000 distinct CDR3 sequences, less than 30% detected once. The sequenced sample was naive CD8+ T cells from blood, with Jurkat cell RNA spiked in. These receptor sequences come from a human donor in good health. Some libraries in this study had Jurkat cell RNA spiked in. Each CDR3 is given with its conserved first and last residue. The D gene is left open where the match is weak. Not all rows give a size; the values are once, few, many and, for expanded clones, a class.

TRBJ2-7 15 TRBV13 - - CASSLRERAINEQYF TGTGCCAGCAGCTTACGTGAACGAGCTATCAACGAGCAGTACTTC
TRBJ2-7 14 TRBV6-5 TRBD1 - CASSYSDREYEQYF TGTGCCAGCAGTTACTCCGACAGGGAGTACGAGCAGTACTTC
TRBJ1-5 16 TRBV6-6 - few CASSYGTEYSNQPQHF TGTGCCAGCAGTTACGGGACTGAATATAGCAATCAGCCCCAGCATTTT
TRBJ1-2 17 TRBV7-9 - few CASSLMDVGAEDYGYTF TGTGCCAGCAGCTTAATGGATGTCGGGGCAGAAGACTATGGCTACACCTTC
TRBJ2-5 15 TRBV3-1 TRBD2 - CASTQGLAGGETQYF TGTGCCAGCACCCAAGGACTAGCGGGAGGCGAGACCCAGTACTTC
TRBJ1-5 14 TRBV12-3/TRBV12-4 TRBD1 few CASSFGQGFQPQHF TGTGCCAGCAGTTTCGGACAGGGCTTTCAGCCCCAGCATTTT
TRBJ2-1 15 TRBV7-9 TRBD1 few CASSSGQVTHNEQFF TGTGCCAGCAGCTCTGGACAGGTAACGCACAATGAGCAGTTCTTC
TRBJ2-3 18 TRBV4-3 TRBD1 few CASSQDRFGGQETDTQYF TGCGCCAGCAGCCAAGATAGGTTTGGGGGACAGGAGACAGATACGCAGTATTTT
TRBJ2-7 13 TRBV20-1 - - CSARGISFYEQYF TGCAGTGCTAGAGGGATCAGTTTCTACGAGCAGTACTTC
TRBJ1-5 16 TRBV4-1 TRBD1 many CASSQAPGGSNQPQHF TGCGCCAGCAGCCAAGCCCCAGGGGGCTCTAATCAGCCCCAGCATTTT
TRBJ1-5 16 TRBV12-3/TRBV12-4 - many CASSPGTEYSNQPQHF TGTGCCAGCAGTCCGGGGACCGAGTATAGCAATCAGCCCCAGCATTTT
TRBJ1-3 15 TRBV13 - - CASSIASSIGNTIYF TGTGCCAGCAGCATCGCTTCGAGCATCGGAAACACCATATATTTT
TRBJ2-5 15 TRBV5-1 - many CASSWGAGTQETQYF TGCGCCAGCAGCTGGGGGGCGGGGACGCAAGAGACCCAGTACTTC
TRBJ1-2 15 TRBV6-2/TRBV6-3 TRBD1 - CASSSGTVGIYGYAF TGTGCCAGCAGTTCGGGGACAGTCGGAATATATGGCTACGCCTTC
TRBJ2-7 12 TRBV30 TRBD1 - CAWQGQTYEQSF TGTGCCTGGCAGGGACAGACCTACGAGCAGTCCTTC
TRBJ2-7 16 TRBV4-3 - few CASSQEVGLSTYEQYF TGCGCCAGCAGCCAAGAAGTGGGACTGAGCACCTACGAGCAGTACTTC
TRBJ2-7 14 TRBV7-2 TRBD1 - CASNIGQVSYAQYF TGTGCCAGCAACATCGGACAGGTCTCCTACGCGCAGTACTTC
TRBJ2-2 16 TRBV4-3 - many CASSQDEGANTGELFF TGCGCCAGCAGCCAAGACGAGGGGGCGAACACCGGGGAGCTGTTTTTT
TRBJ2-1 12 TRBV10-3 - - CAISEGAAEQFF TGTGCCATCAGTGAGGGGGCGGCTGAGCAGTTCTTC
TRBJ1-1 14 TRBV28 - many CASSLQGMYTEAFF TGTGCCAGCAGTTTACAGGGTATGTACACTGAAGCTTTCTTT
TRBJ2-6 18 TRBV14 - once CASSPAQGSPSGANVLAF TGTGCCAGCAGCCCCGCCCAAGGATCGCCCTCTGGGGCCAACGTCCTGGCTTTC
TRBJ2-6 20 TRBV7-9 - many CASSRMTQGGWAVGANVLTF TGTGCCAGCAGCCGAATGACACAGGGAGGATGGGCTGTTGGGGCCAACGTCCTGACTTTC
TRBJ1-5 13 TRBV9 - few CASSGEEGENQHF TGTGCCAGCAGCGGGGAGGAAGGGGAAAACCAGCATTTT
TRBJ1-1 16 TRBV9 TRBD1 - CASSSPRDRENTEAFF TGTGCCAGCAGCAGCCCCCGGGACAGGGAGAACACTGAAGCTTTCTTT
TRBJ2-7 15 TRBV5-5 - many CASSLGHIQFYEQYF TGTGCCAGCAGCTTGGGGCACATCCAGTTCTACGAGCAGTACTTC
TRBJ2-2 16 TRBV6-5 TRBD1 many CASRDRDRGNTGELFF TGTGCCAGCAGAGACCGGGACAGGGGGAACACCGGGGAGCTGTTTTTT
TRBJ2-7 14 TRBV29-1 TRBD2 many CRPLRTSLFCEQYF TGCAGACCTCTGCGGACTAGCTTATTTTGCGAGCAGTACTTC
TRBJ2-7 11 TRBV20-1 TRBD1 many CSAEQGWEQYF TGCAGTGCGGAACAGGGGTGGGAGCAGTACTTC
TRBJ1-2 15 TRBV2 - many CASSDWDTANYGYTF TGTGCCAGCAGTGATTGGGACACCGCTAACTATGGCTACACCTTC
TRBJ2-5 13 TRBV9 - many CASSATLQETQYF TGTGCCAGCAGTGCGACATTACAAGAGACCCAGTACTTC
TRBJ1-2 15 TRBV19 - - CASSIGFRGRDGYTF TGTGCCAGTAGTATAGGATTCAGGGGTCGCGATGGCTACACCTTC
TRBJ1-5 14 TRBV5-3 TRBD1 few CASSLRDRGPPQHF TGTGCCAGCAGCTTGCGGGACAGGGGGCCGCCCCAGCATTTT
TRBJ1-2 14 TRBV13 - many CASSADSGVYGYTF TGTGCCAGCAGCGCGGACAGCGGAGTCTATGGCTACACCTTC
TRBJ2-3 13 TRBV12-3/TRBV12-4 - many CASTQLSTDTQYF TGTGCCAGCACCCAATTAAGCACAGATACGCAGTATTTT
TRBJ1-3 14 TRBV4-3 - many CASSQDSRGNTIYF TGCGCCAGCAGTCAAGACAGTCGGGGAAACACCATATATTTT
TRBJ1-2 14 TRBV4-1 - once CASSQDRADYGYTF TGCGCCAGCAGCCAAGATCGGGCCGACTATGGCTACACCTTC
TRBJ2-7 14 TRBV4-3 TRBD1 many CASSQNRGAYEQYF TGCGCCAGCAGCCAAAACAGGGGCGCCTACGAGCAGTACTTC
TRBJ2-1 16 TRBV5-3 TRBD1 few CASSLQDRAIYNEQFF TGTGCCAGCAGTCTTCAAGACAGGGCGATCTACAATGAGCAGTTCTTC
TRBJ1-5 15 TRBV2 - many CASSDTGEVNQPQHF TGTGCCAGCAGTGATACCGGGGAGGTTAATCAGCCCCAGCATTTT
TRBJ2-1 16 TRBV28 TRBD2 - CASSRLAGDFYNEQFF TGTGCCAGCAGTCGACTAGCGGGAGACTTCTACAATGAGCAGTTCTTC
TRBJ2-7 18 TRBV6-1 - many CASSDRVTRGRISHEQYF TGTGCCAGCAGTGACAGGGTTACGAGAGGGAGGATCTCCCACGAGCAGTACTTC